The 25 T cell receptor beta chains below all came from one sample that was sequenced in a study of shared clonotypes between healthy human individuals. Data came from immunoSEQ multiplex PCR; TCRdb stores just in-frame clones and leaves some out. The sample lists a few million clones, around 90% occurring once. Sequenced: naive CD4+ T cells from PBMCs. Subset reported: CD45RA+ positively selected. These receptors were taken from a man aged 18 to 30 in good health. Some clones in this sample may be carry-over from other donors' samples.

The chain joins TRBV28 to TRBJ2-1, with TRBD2 identical over 12 bases. Trimming cost V 6 bases and J 7 bases; bases outside gene matches: 4. The V gene's germline CDR1 is MDHEN and CDR2 SYDVKM. CDR3 length: 14 amino acids. In DNA, the CDR3 is TGTGCCAGCAGCACACTAGCGGGAGGTAATGAGCAGTTCTTC. Amino acids: CASSTLAGGNEQFF. The entire variable domain, with the rest obtained from reference TRBV28 and TRBJ2-1, is as follows: DVKVTQSSRYLVKRTGEKVFLECVQDMDHENMFWYRQDPGLGLRLIYFSYDVKMKEKGDIPEGYSVSREKKERFSLILESASTNQTSMYLCASSTLAGGNEQFFGPGTRLTVL.

The chain recombines TRBV11-2 with TRBJ1-1; weak D call: TRBD1 (5 bases). V lost 4 bases to trimming and J lost 11 bases, with 20 bases between them. The CDR3 runs 14 residues. Germline lookup yields CDR1 SGHAT and CDR2 FQNNGV. The chain's CDR3 is CASSSGTKQEVAFF. The CDR3 nucleotides are TGTGCCAGCAGCTCCGGGACGAAACAAGAGGTGGCTTTCTTT.

The V gene is TRBV5-1, the J gene TRBJ1-1; the D gene is possibly TRBD1 (5 bases). Looked up from germline, CDR1 is SGHRS and CDR2 is YFSETQ. The CDR3 has 15 residues. The V end lost 1 base, the J end lost 5 bases, and 15 bases lay between the germline ends. The CDR3: CASSLFTPGETEAFF. Here the CDR3 DNA reads TGCGCCAGCAGCTTGTTTACCCCGGGGGAGACTGAAGCTTTCTTT.

The chain carries TRBV5-4 and TRBJ1-4; TRBD1 matches at 9 bases. CDR1 is SGHNT, CDR2 YYREEE, per germline (reference sequence). The CDR3 has 12 residues. The J segment lost 10 bases and the V segment lost 4 bases, leaving 2 bases of the junction unmatched. CDR3 sequence: CASSTDRGKLFF. In DNA form, the CDR3 reads TGTGCCAGCAGCACGGACAGGGGAAAACTGTTTTTT.

Concerning this clone itself: The same CDR3 is also encoded by other DNA sequences in this sample. This chain joins TRBV7-9 and TRBJ2-1; 7 bases fit TRBD2. J was trimmed by 0 bases and V by 5 bases; bases with no gene match: 4. CDR1 is SEHNR and CDR2 is FQNEAQ in the germline V gene (reference sequence). The CDR3 runs 15 residues. CDR3 coding DNA: TGTGCCAGCAGCCCCCGCGGGAGCTCCTACAATGAGCAGTTCTTC. Protein sequence: CASSPRGSSYNEQFF.

The chain uses TRBV30 and TRBJ1-6; D call uncertain. Trimming took 5 bases from V and 7 from J, leaving 12 bases between them. CDR1 GTSNPN and CDR2 SVGIG come from the germline V gene (reference sequence). This CDR3 comprises 13 residues. The CDR3: CAWAGGQNSPLHF. The CDR3 DNA is TGTGCCTGGGCAGGAGGTCAGAATTCACCCCTCCACTTT.

The sample holds a few counts of this clone. V gene TRBV29-1 combines with J gene TRBJ1-1, with a weak D call TRBD1 (6 bases). The CDR3 covers 14 residues. Germline V gene sequence: CDR1 SQVTM, CDR2 ANQGSEA. V dropped 4 bases and J dropped 0 bases, with 12 bases sitting between them. The CDR3 DNA follows: TGCAGCGTTGTCCAGGGGACGATGAACACTGAAGCTTTCTTT. It yields the protein CSVVQGTMNTEAFF.

V and J are TRBV5-1 and TRBJ2-7; D not certain. Germline-derived CDR1 and CDR2 are SGHRS and YFSETQ. The V end was cut by 4 bases, the J end by 6 bases, with 14 bases between. This CDR3 region has 13 residues. The CDR3 region is CASSNLPRPEQYF. The CDR3, as DNA: TGCGCCAGCAGCAACCTGCCTCGCCCCGAGCAGTACTTC.

Points on this clone: This CDR3 is also generated by other DNA sequences in the sample. The chain is built from TRBV29-1 and TRBJ1-1; D uncertain. Germline-derived CDR1 and CDR2 are SQVTM and ANQGSEA. V lost 2 bases and J 0 bases, leaving 7 bases between the germline ends. This CDR3 region has 13 residues. In nucleotides, the CDR3 is TGCAGCGTTGAATTCCAGATGAACACTGAAGCTTTCTTT. Translation: CSVEFQMNTEAFF. The full variable domain, rest sourced from reference TRBV29-1 and TRBJ1-1, is SAVISQKPSRDICQRGTSLTIQCQVDSQVTMMFWYRQQPGQSLTLIATANQGSEATYESGFVIDKFPISRPNLTFSTLTVSNMSPEDSSIYLCSVEFQMNTEAFFGQGTRLTVV.

This chain connects TRBV4-3 to TRBJ2-5; D might be TRBD1 (6 bases). The J call is uncertain, as TRBJ2-7 better fits the DNA end. The CDR3 consists of 15 residues. Germline CDR1 reads LGHNA; CDR2 reads YSLEER. The CDR3 loop is CASSRTVSGSYEQYF. The CDR3, as DNA: TGCGCCAGCAGCCGGACAGTTTCGGGGTCCTACGAGCAGTACTTC.

The chain combines TRBV6-1 with TRBJ1-1; possible D gene TRBD1, 6 bases. V was pared by 7 bases and J by 10 bases, with 19 bases between. CDR3 size: 13 residues. In germline, CDR1 is MNHNS, CDR2 SASEGT. CDR3 bases: TGTGCCAGCACCCAGGGGCAGGTTAGCGGAGCTTTCTTT. Protein sequence: CASTQGQVSGAFF.

The rearrangement links TRBV7-6 to TRBJ2-1, with 10 bases lining up with TRBD2. Trimming at V came to 2 bases and at J to 8 bases, leaving 15 bases not matched to a gene. The CDR3 covers 18 residues. Germline V lookup: CDR1 SGHVS, CDR2 FNYEAQ. CDR3 residues: CASSLRARGASGRDEQFF. The CDR3 DNA is TGTGCCAGCAGCTTAAGGGCTAGGGGGGCTAGCGGGAGAGATGAGCAGTTCTTC.

This chain connects TRBV23-1 to TRBJ1-2; 10 bases fit TRBD1. TRBV23-1 is an ORF for which the function is uncertain. This CDR3 region has 12 residues. Trimming cost V 7 bases and J 14 bases; bases outside gene matches: 10. The CDR3 nucleotides are TGCGCCAGCAACCGTCGGGACAGGGGTTATACCTTC. This translates into CASNRRDRGYTF.

V and J are TRBV4-2 and TRBJ1-2; D possibly corresponds to TRBD1 (6 bases). The CDR3 contains 16 residues. V was cut by 3 bases and J by 4 bases, with 18 bases left in between. Germline CDR1 reads LGHNA; CDR2 reads YNFKEQ. The CDR3 loop reads CASSHKGGRGSYGYTF. CDR3 sequence (DNA): TGTGCCAGCAGCCACAAGGGCGGCAGGGGTTCCTATGGCTACACCTTC.

The V and J genes are TRBV27 and TRBJ1-2, with a possible D match to TRBD1 (5 bases). Germline V lookup: CDR1 MNHEY, CDR2 SMNVEV (reference sequence). V lost 4 bases to trimming and J lost 4 bases, with 16 bases between them. The CDR3 has 15 amino acids. In nucleotides, the CDR3 is TGTGCCAGCAGTTCAGTGACAGCCGGTCCCTATGGCTACACCTTC. It specifies CASSSVTAGPYGYTF.

This chain connects TRBV2 to TRBJ1-5; 12 nucleotides line up with TRBD1. Germline V gene sequence: CDR1 SNHLY, CDR2 FYNNEI. The V and J ends lost 7 bases and 6 bases, in that order; junction bases with no gene match: 7. The CDR3 has 15 residues. Here the CDR3 DNA reads TGTGCCAGCAAACCCGGGACAGGGGGCCCTCAGCCCCAGCATTTT. Protein sequence: CASKPGTGGPQPQHF.

J is TRBJ2-7 and V is TRBV27, with 9 bases matching TRBD1. CDR1 and CDR2 from the germline V gene are MNHEY and SMNVEV (reference sequence). The CDR3 loop spans 17 amino acids. After removal of 4 bases from V and 0 bases from J, the junction contained 10 bases not matched to a gene. CDR3 protein: CASSSPGDRATSYEQYF. The CDR3 nucleotides are TGTGCCAGCAGTTCGCCGGGGGACAGGGCCACCTCCTACGAGCAGTACTTC.

The rearrangement links TRBV19 to TRBJ2-1; the match to TRBD2 covers 7 bases. The V and J ends lost 7 bases and 1 base, in that order; junction bases with no gene match: 7. The CDR3 sequence is 15 residues long. Germline V gene sequence: CDR1 LNHDA, CDR2 SQIVND (reference sequence). CDR3 sequence: CASTQAGASYNEQFF. The DNA of the CDR3 is TGTGCCAGTACTCAGGCGGGAGCGTCCTACAATGAGCAGTTCTTC. The entire variable domain, with the rest obtained from reference TRBV19 and TRBJ2-1, is as follows: DGGITQSPKYLFRKEGQNVTLSCEQNLNHDAMYWYRQDPGQGLRLIYYSQIVNDFQKGDIAEGYSVSREKKESFPLTVTSAQKNPTAFYLCASTQAGASYNEQFFGPGTRLTVL.

On this clone: At the DNA level, this CDR3 is encoded by other sequences in the same sample as well. The V call is TRBV4-3, the J call TRBJ2-1; unclear D gene. CDR3 size: 13 residues. Germline CDR1 reads LGHNA; CDR2 reads YSLEER. V gave up 0 bases and J gave up 4 bases, with 4 bases separating them. CDR3 in DNA: TGCGCCAGCAGCCAAGACAGTTACAATGAGCAGTTCTTC. Residues: CASSQDSYNEQFF.

As for this clone: Other nucleotide sequences in the sample specify the same CDR3. CDR3 region: CASSLRQGQETQYF. CDR3 DNA sequence: TGCGCCAGCAGCCTCAGACAGGGCCAAGAGACCCAGTACTTC. The genes are TRBV5-1 and TRBJ2-5; 7 bases match TRBD1. V shed 4 bases, J shed 1 base, and the junction held 4 bases outside the gene matches. The CDR3 is made up of 14 amino acids. The germline V gene has CDR1 SGHRS and CDR2 YFSETQ.

The rearrangement joins TRBV4-1 to TRBJ1-4; the D is unclear. CDR1 and CDR2 (germline): MGHRA, YSYEKL. Trimming took 0 bases from V and 6 from J, leaving 5 bases between them. This CDR3 is built from 13 residues. The CDR3 here is CASSQDRYEKLFF. CDR3 nucleotides: TGCGCCAGCAGCCAAGATCGTTATGAAAAACTGTTTTTT.

This clone came up a few times. This sequence joins TRBV29-1 and TRBJ1-1; unclear D gene. Germline V gene sequence: CDR1 SQVTM, CDR2 ANQGSEA. The CDR3 covers 12 residues. The V end lost 6 bases, the J end lost 4 bases, and 12 bases lay between the germline ends. The CDR3 here is CSVDGGFTEAFF. Written as DNA, the CDR3 is TGCAGCGTAGATGGCGGGTTCACTGAAGCTTTCTTT.

The gene calls are TRBV5-1 and TRBJ2-5; D is unresolved. The germline V and J ends were trimmed by 6 bases and 0 bases, with 9 bases remaining between them. Germline V gene sequence: CDR1 SGHRS, CDR2 YFSETQ. The length of the CDR3 is 13 residues. The CDR3 loop reads CASTRPDQETQYF. The DNA for the CDR3 is TGCGCCAGCACGAGACCGGACCAAGAGACCCAGTACTTC.

The CDR3: CASSPPAGTIPTTGELFF. CDR3 DNA: TGTGCCAGCTCACCACCTGCCGGGACTATACCGACCACCGGGGAGCTGTTTTTT. The chain joins TRBV18 to TRBJ2-2, with TRBD2 matching over 7 bases. V lost 0 bases and J lost 4; bases outside the gene matches: 11. Per germline, CDR1 KGHSH and CDR2 LQKENI. The CDR3 spans 18 residues. The variable domain in full, completed from reference TRBV18 and TRBJ2-2, reads NAGVMQNPRHLVRRRGQEARLRCSPMKGHSHVYWYRQLPEEGLKFMVYLQKENIIDESGMPKERFSAEFPKEGPSILRIQQVVRGDSAAYFCASSPPAGTIPTTGELFFGEGSRLTVL.

The chain employs TRBV29-1 and TRBJ2-1; possibly TRBD1 for D (6 bases). The CDR3 contains 14 residues. Between the trimmed V and J ends, which lost 6 bases and 1 base, there was a span of 13 bases. From germline, CDR1 is SQVTM and CDR2 ANQGSEA. CDR3: CSVQGFLSYNEQFF. The DNA for the CDR3 is TGCAGCGTGCAGGGGTTTCTTTCCTACAATGAGCAGTTCTTC.